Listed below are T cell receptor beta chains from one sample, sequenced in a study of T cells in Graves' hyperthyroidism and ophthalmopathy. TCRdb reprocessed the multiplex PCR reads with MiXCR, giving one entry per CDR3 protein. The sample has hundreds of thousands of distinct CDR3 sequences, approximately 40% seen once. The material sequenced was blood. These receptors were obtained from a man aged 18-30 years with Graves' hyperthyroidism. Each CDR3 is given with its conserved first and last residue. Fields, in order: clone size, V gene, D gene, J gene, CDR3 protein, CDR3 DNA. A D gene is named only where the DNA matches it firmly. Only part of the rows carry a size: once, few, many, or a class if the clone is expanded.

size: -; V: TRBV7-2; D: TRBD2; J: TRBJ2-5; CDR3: CASSQGTSAIQETQYF; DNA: TGTGCCAGCAGTCAGGGGACTAGTGCCATCCAAGAGACCCAGTACTTC
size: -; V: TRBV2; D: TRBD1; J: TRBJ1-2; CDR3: CASTGGTGEYGYTF; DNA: TGTGCCAGTACAGGTGGGACAGGGGAGTATGGCTACACCTTC
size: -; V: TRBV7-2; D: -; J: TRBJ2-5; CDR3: CASSLGTIWQETQYF; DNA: TGTGCCAGCAGCTTAGGGACGATCTGGCAAGAGACCCAGTACTTC
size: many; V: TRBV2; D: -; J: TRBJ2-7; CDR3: CASSEEALRNEQYF; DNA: TGTGCCAGCAGTGAAGAAGCTTTGAGGAACGAGCAGTACTTC
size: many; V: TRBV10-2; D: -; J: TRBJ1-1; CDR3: CASSESVEGTEAFF; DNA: TGCGCCAGCAGTGAGTCCGTCGAGGGGACTGAAGCTTTCTTT
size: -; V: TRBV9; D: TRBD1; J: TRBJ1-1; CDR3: CASSPKDRGFTYTEAFF; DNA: TGTGCCAGCAGCCCTAAGGACAGGGGCTTCACGTACACTGAAGCTTTCTTT
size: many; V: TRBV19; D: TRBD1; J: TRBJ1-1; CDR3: CASSRDRITEAFF; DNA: TGTGCCAGTAGCCGGGACAGGATCACTGAAGCTTTCTTT
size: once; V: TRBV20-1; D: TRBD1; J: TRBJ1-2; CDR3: CSAKPGTGSGYTF; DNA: TGCAGTGCTAAGCCAGGGACAGGGAGTGGCTACACCTTC
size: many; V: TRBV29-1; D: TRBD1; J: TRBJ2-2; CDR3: CSVATGGTGELFF; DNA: TGCAGCGTTGCGACAGGGGGCACCGGGGAGCTGTTTTTT
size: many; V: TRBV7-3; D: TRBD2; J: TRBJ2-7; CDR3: CASSLSGWTSDEQYF; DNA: TGTGCCAGCAGCTTAAGCGGGTGGACTAGCGACGAGCAGTACTTC
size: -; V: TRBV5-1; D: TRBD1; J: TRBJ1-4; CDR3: CASSLGDRGRQGKLFF; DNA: TGCGCCAGCAGCTTGGGAGACAGGGGTCGTCAGGGAAAACTGTTTTTT
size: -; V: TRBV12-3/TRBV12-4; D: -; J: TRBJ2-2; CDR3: CASSRLGELFF; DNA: TGTGCCAGCAGCAGACTCGGGGAGCTGTTTTTT
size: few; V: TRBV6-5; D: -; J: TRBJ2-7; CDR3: CASSYVGAEQYF; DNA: TGTGCCAGCAGTTACGTGGGGGCCGAGCAGTACTTC
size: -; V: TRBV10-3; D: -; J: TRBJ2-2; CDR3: CASSSRGVAGELFF; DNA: TGTGCCAGCAGTTCCAGGGGAGTCGCCGGGGAGCTGTTTTTT
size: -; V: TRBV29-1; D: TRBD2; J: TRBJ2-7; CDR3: CSHRTSGGNEQYF; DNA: TGCAGCCACCGGACTAGCGGGGGGAACGAGCAGTACTTC
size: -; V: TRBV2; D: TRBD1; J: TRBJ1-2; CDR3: CASRPDGTGEGYGYTF; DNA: TGTGCCAGCAGACCAGACGGGACAGGGGAAGGCTATGGCTACACCTTC
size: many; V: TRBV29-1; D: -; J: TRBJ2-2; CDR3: CSATGTTNTGELFF; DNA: TGCAGCGCCACCGGGACCACGAACACCGGGGAGCTGTTTTTT
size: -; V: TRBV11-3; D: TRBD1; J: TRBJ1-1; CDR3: CASSSATGAHTEAFF; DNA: TGTGCCAGCAGCTCCGCTACAGGGGCCCACACTGAAGCTTTCTTT
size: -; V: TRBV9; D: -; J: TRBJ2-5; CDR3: CASSLMLGTKETQYF; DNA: TGTGCCAGCAGCTTAATGTTAGGGACGAAGGAGACCCAGTACTTC
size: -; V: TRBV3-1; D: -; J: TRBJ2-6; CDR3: CASSQEGINVLTF; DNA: TGTGCCAGCAGCCAAGAAGGGATCAACGTCCTGACTTTC
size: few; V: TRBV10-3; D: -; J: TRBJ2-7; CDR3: CASKAGTHDYEQYF; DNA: TGTGCCAGCAAAGCCGGGACCCACGACTACGAGCAGTACTTC
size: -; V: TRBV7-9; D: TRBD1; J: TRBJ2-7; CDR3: CASSLSGTGDEQYF; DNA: TGTGCCAGCAGCTTATCCGGGACAGGGGACGAGCAGTACTTC
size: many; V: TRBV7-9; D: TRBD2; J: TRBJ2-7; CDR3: CASGRDSYEQYF; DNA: TGTGCCAGCGGGAGGGACTCCTACGAGCAGTACTTC
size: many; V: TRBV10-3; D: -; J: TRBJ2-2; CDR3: CAISEPGTNTGELFF; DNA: TGTGCCATCAGTGAGCCGGGTACCAACACCGGGGAGCTGTTTTTT
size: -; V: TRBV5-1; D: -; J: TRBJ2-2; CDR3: CASIRDNTGELFF; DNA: TGCGCCAGTATCCGGGACAACACCGGGGAGCTGTTTTTT
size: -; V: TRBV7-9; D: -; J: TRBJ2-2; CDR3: CASSLGGLSNTGELFF; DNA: TGTGCCAGCAGTCTGGGGGGGCTATCGAACACCGGGGAGCTGTTTTTT
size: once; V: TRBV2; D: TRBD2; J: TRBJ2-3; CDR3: CAGSGVADTQYF; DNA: TGTGCCGGTAGCGGGGTGGCAGATACGCAGTATTTT
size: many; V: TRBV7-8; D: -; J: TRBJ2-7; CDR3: CASSQHEGSLGEQYF; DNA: TGTGCCAGCAGCCAACACGAGGGCAGCCTGGGAGAGCAGTACTTC
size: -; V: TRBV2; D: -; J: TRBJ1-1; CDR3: CASSDVRQADYTEAFF; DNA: TGTGCCAGCAGTGACGTTCGACAGGCAGACTACACTGAAGCTTTCTTT
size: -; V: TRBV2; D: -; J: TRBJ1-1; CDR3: CAGRKMDTEALF; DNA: TGTGCCGGGAGAAAGATGGACACTGAAGCTCTCTTT
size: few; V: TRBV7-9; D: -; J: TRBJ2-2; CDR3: CASSLSQGPGELFF; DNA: TGTGCCAGCAGCTTATCCCAGGGCCCCGGGGAGCTGTTTTTT
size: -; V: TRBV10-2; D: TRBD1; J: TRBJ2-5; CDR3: CASSEFGQEDETQYF; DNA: TGCGCCAGCAGTGAGTTCGGACAGGAGGACGAGACCCAGTACTTC
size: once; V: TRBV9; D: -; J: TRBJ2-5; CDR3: CASSRDTDNPTPETQYF; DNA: TGTGCCAGCAGCCGAGATACGGACAACCCAACGCCAGAGACCCAGTACTTC
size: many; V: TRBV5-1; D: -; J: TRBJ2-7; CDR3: CASSLVSGPYEQYF; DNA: TGCGCCAGCAGCTTGGTCTCGGGGCCCTACGAGCAGTACTTC
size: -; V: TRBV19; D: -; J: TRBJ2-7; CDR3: CASSIFGSTEQYF; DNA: TGTGCCAGTAGTATATTCGGAAGCACCGAGCAGTACTTC
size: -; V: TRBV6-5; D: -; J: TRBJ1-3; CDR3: CASSPSGGPSGNTIYF; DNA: TGTGCCAGCAGTCCTAGTGGGGGACCCTCTGGAAACACCATATATTTT
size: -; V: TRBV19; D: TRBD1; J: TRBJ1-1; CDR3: CASSIQGHTEAFF; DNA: TGTGCCAGTAGCATACAGGGGCACACTGAAGCTTTCTTT
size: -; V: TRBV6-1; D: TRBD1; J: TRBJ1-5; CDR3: CASSPNFPRQGRQETQHF; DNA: TGTGCCAGCAGTCCGAATTTTCCAAGACAGGGAAGGCAAGAGACCCAGCATTTT
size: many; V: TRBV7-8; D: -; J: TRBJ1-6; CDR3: CASSFLGTGNSPLHF; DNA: TGTGCCAGCAGCTTTCTCGGGACGGGGAATTCACCCCTCCACTTT
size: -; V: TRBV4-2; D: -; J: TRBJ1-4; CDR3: CASSQVGGEKLFF; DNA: TGTGCCAGCAGCCAAGTTGGGGGTGAAAAACTGTTTTTT
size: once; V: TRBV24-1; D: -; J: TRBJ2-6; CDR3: CATGGNVLTF; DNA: TGTGCCACAGGGGGCAACGTCCTGACTTTC
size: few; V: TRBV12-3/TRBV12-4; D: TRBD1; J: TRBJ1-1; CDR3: CASRDRGLTEAFF; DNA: TGTGCCAGCAGAGACAGGGGATTGACTGAAGCTTTCTTT
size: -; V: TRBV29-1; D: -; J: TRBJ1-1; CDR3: CSVEEFGMNTEAFF; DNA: TGCAGCGTTGAAGAATTCGGAATGAACACTGAAGCTTTCTTT
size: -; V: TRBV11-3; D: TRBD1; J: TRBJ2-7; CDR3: CASSSAGTGIDEQYF; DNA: TGTGCCAGCAGCTCGGCGGGGACAGGAATCGACGAGCAGTACTTC
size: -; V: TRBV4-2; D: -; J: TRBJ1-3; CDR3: CASSRDGLNLRNTIYF; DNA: TGTGCCAGCAGCCGAGATGGACTTAACCTTCGAAACACCATATATTTT
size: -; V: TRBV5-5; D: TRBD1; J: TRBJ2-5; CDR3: CASSDGQGGNQPQYF; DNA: TGTGCCAGCAGCGATGGACAGGGTGGCAATCAGCCCCAGTACTTC
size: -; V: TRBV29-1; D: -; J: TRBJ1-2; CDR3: CSVEKGDRGYTF; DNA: TGCAGCGTTGAAAAAGGGGATCGGGGCTACACCTTC
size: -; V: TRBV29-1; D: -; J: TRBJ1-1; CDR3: CSLAGRAWAFF; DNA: TGCAGCTTAGCAGGGAGGGCGTGGGCTTTCTTT
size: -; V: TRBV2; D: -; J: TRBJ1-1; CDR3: CASPGRTYTEAFF; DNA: TGTGCCAGCCCGGGGCGGACTTACACTGAAGCTTTCTTT
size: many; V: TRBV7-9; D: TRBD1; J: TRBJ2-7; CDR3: CASSFGTGSSYEQYF; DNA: TGTGCCAGCAGCTTTGGGACAGGGAGCTCCTACGAGCAGTACTTC
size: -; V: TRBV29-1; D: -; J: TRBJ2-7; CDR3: CSVVVRSYEQYF; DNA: TGCAGCGTTGTGGTGAGGTCCTACGAGCAGTACTTC
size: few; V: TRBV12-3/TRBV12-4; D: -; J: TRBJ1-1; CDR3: CASSGPGTRAEAFF; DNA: TGTGCCAGCAGTGGCCCCGGGACCCGCGCTGAAGCTTTCTTT
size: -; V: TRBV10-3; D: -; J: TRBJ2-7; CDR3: CAISESDSNAEAFF; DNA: TGTGCCATCAGTGAGTCGGACAGCAACGCTGAAGCTTTCTTC
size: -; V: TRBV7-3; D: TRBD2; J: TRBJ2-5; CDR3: CASSREGGGTQETQYF; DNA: TGTGCCAGCAGCCGCGAGGGCGGGGGGACACAAGAGACCCAGTACTTC